This record covers a single TCR beta chain. Participant ages covered about 18 to 89 years across 20 to 30 US areas. Clinical histories supplied by participants themselves formed the basis of cohort assignment. Exposed volunteers were people who met a COVID-19 case within 2 weeks before study entry. Clones were sequenced by immunoSEQ multiplex PCR, and TCRdb holds only the in-frame ones, with some missing. The top ten hold 3% to 3.5% of the sample, which has approximately 190,000 clones, about 83% seen once. This sample is part of a study of blood T cell repertoires in COVID-19. V shed 3 bases and J shed 3 bases, with 12 bases lying between them. The CDR3 has 15 residues. Germline V CDR1 and CDR2: LNHDA, SQIVND (reference sequence).

Specimen: PBMCs or T cells enriched from blood (not recorded which). This clonotype was sampled from a woman aged 25-40 years who had been exposed to COVID-19. The V and J genes are TRBV19 and TRBJ1-3, with a weak D call TRBD1 (6 bases). This CDR3 is CASSIGQIYGNTIYF. In DNA form, the CDR3 reads TGTGCCAGTAGTATCGGACAGATCTATGGAAACACCATATATTTT. The whole variable domain, filled in from reference TRBV19 and TRBJ1-3, reads DGGITQSPKYLFRKEGQNVTLSCEQNLNHDAMYWYRQDPGQGLRLIYYSQIVNDFQKGDIAEGYSVSREKKESFPLTVTSAQKNPTAFYLCASSIGQIYGNTIYFGEGSWLTVV.